This TCR beta chain was captured in a study of blood T cells in healthy people across ages. Using a J-beta primer mix together with a sample-barcoded 5' primer, a second PCR was run for roughly 7 to 12 cycles. Every sample gave at least 2.5 million paired-end reads containing CDR3. TCRdb independently ran MiXCR on the 5' RACE reads; one entry per CDR3 protein. Of 700,000 or so distinct CDR3 sequences listed, around a fifth are singletons. The CDR3 spans 14 residues. Germline CDR1 SGHAT, CDR2 FQNNGV. Trimming stripped 5 bases from V and 6 bases from J, with 14 bases between. In terms of origin and age, donors were healthy Caucasian individuals from Russia aged roughly 6 to 90.

The chain recombines TRBV11-2 with TRBJ2-4; D remains unclear. The source of this sequence is a man in his sixties or seventies in good health. The sample consisted of blood. The CDR3 protein is CASSTSGLLNIQYF. The DNA for the CDR3 is TGTGCCAGCAGCACCAGTGGGCTCTTAAACATTCAGTACTTC.